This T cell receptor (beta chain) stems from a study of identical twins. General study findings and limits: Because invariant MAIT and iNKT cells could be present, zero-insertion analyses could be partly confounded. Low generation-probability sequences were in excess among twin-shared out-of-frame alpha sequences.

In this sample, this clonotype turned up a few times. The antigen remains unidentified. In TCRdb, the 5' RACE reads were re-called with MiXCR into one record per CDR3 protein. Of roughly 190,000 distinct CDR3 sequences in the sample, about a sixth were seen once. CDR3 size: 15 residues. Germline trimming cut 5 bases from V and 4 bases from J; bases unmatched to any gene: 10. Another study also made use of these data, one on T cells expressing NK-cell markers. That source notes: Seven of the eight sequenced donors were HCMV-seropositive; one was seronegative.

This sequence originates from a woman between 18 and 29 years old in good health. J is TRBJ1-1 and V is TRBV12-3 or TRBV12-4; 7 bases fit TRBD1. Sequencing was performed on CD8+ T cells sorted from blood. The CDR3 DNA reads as TGTGCCAGCAGTGAGAGACAGGGTCGGGTCACTGAAGCTTTCTTT. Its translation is CASSERQGRVTEAFF.